The present TCR beta chain was sequenced within a study of blood T cell repertoires in COVID-19 (TCRdb year 2020). For the study in its entirety: Samples from collaborators originated in the United States, Italy and Spain and spanned both the acute and convalescent phases of COVID-19. The prospective study material was composed of cDNA or gDNA derived from T cells, B-cell-depleted T cells, or PBMCs. The dataset comprised deeply sampled blood TCRbeta repertoires from subjects exposed to, actively infected with, or recovered from COVID-19. A freely available public database, intended as a resource for researchers studying the immune response to SARS-CoV-2, is where the repertoires were released. The samples were drawn from two sources: the first 160 participants of the ongoing ImmuneRACE study, and approximately 1,300 subjects contributed by 6 global collaborators. The sample metadata nearly always contained a de-identified subject ID, COVID-19 status, age in years and sex. Where available, HLA class I and class II types were obtained from metadata supplied by the sample provider rather than from assay-based typing.

The germline V gene encodes CDR1 MDHEN and CDR2 SYDVKM. The germline ends are 13 bases apart after V is trimmed by 6 bases and J by 2 bases. From the cysteine through the phenylalanine, the CDR3 covers 14 amino acids. The DNA shown is the 42-base CDR3, in frame from base 1. TCRbeta CDR3 regions were amplified from genomic DNA using the immunoSEQ Assay, a bias-controlled multiplex PCR. From the authors' description of their analysis: Within the assay, amplification of reference gene primers was used to estimate how many nucleated cells each sample contained. Sequence reads were collapsed and filtered to measure the absolute abundance of every unique TCRbeta CDR3 rearrangement. Productive Simpson clonality was computed per sample as the square root of Simpson's diversity index over productive rearrangements. TCRdb limited this immuneACCESS table to in-frame rearrangements with V and J called. A share of clones is missing; checked studies link under half to unresolved V genes, and the rest is unexplained. The V and J calls and clone size come from that table; D and trimming were worked out from the DNA. The sample data list approximately 150,000 clones, and roughly three quarters of these were observed just once. Of the sample, around 1.8% falls within the top ten clones.

Study-wide conclusions, independent of this receptor: Clinical and demographic metadata were provided uncurated, with the amount varying by source and participant.

As for this clone: It has no known antigen specificity. No much larger clone exists at a distance of one base, and base qualities are not known.

The collaborating institutions used their own protocols to collect whole blood in K2EDTA tubes. Collaborator samples were shipped for TCRbeta analysis as frozen whole blood, isolated PBMCs, or DNA extracted from either sample type. Sequencing input: peripheral blood. The source is a woman aged 55-69 years with acute or convalescent COVID-19. The V and J genes are TRBV28 and TRBJ2-5; 5 matching bases give a weak D call of TRBD2. The CDR3 sequence is CASSPIRGQETQYF. DNA sequence: TGTGCCAGCAGCCCTATCCGGGGTCAAGAGACCCAGTACTTC.